The 30 T cell receptor beta chains in this list originate from one sample, sequenced in a study of blood T cell repertoires in COVID-19. This table comes from immunoSEQ multiplex PCR, and its TCRdb copy is limited to in-frame clones, with some not included. The sample yields around 300,000 clones, 90% seen once. The sample taken for sequencing was PBMCs or T cells enriched from blood (not recorded which). The origin of the receptors is a young woman with acute COVID-19.

In this sample, this clone turned up a few times. This chain uses TRBV19 with TRBJ2-5; 7 bases match TRBD1. V shed 6 bases, J shed 4 bases, and the junction held 5 bases outside the gene matches. CDR1 and CDR2 (germline): LNHDA, SQIVND (reference sequence). This CDR3 has 13 amino acids. This CDR3 is CASSVWTGETQYF. Here the CDR3 DNA reads TGTGCCAGTAGCGTTTGGACAGGAGAGACCCAGTACTTC.

The chain uses TRBV18 and TRBJ1-1; tentatively, D is TRBD1 (5 bases). Germline CDR1 is KGHSH and CDR2 is LQKENI. V gave up 6 bases and J gave up 5 bases, with 16 bases separating them. The length of the CDR3 is 14 residues. CDR3 in amino acids: CASSSREESTEAFF. The CDR3 DNA reads TGTGCCAGCTCCAGCAGGGAAGAATCTACTGAAGCTTTCTTT. Variable domain in full (rest from reference TRBV18 and TRBJ1-1): NAGVMQNPRHLVRRRGQEARLRCSPMKGHSHVYWYRQLPEEGLKFMVYLQKENIIDESGMPKERFSAEFPKEGPSILRIQQVVRGDSAAYFCASSSREESTEAFFGQGTRLTVV.

The chain has TRBV5-8 and TRBJ1-2; D remains unclear. The CDR3 extends over 14 amino acids. V was shortened by 4 bases and J by 4 bases, with 14 bases between the two germline ends. Germline CDR1 reads SGHTS; CDR2 reads YDEGEE. The CDR3 protein is CASSRERPGYGYTF. CDR3 coding DNA: TGTGCCAGCAGCCGGGAGAGACCAGGCTATGGCTACACCTTC. Full variable domain (outside the CDR3, taken from reference TRBV5-8 and TRBJ1-2): EAGVTQSPTHLIKTRGQQATLRCSPISGHTSVYWYQQALGLGLQFLLWYDEGEERNRGNFPPRFSGRQFPNYSSELNVNALELEDSALYLCASSRERPGYGYTFGSGTRLTVV.

V is TRBV30 and J is TRBJ1-1, with D possibly being TRBD1 (6 bases). The germline V gene encodes CDR1 GTSNPN and CDR2 SVGIG (reference sequence). The CDR3 extends over 15 amino acids. Trimming cost V 0 bases and J 1 base, with 12 bases left between them. The CDR3 protein is CAWSVARTANTEAFF. In DNA form, the CDR3 reads TGTGCCTGGAGTGTAGCAAGGACAGCGAACACTGAAGCTTTCTTT.

This chain uses TRBV4-1 with TRBJ2-3; 11 nucleotides match TRBD2. This CDR3 spans 17 amino acids. V dropped 0 bases and J dropped 2; count of bases not matched to a gene: 4. Germline CDR1 is MGHRA and CDR2 is YSYEKL. CDR3 sequence: CASSQDRLAGYTDTQYF. The DNA for the CDR3 is TGCGCCAGCAGCCAAGACCGACTAGCGGGGTACACAGATACGCAGTATTTT.

The CDR3 spells CASSPLIGGTFYEQYF. CDR3 nucleotides: TGTGCCAGCAGTCCTCTTATAGGGGGTACCTTCTACGAGCAGTACTTC. The chain carries TRBV28 and TRBJ2-7; a weak D match, TRBD1 (6 bases). Germline CDR1 reads MDHEN; CDR2 reads SYDVKM. The CDR3 loop spans 16 amino acids. Trimming removed 5 bases from V and 3 bases from J, with 20 bases in between.

The chain has TRBV27 and TRBJ2-7; 11 positions agree with TRBD1. Germline CDR1 is MNHEY and CDR2 is SMNVEV (reference sequence). The CDR3 length is 16 residues. With 5 bases clipped from V and 2 bases from J, the junction kept 8 bases outside the gene matches. CDR3 in amino acids: CASSILSGQGAYEQYF. In DNA, the CDR3 is TGTGCCAGCAGTATACTATCGGGACAGGGGGCCTACGAGCAGTACTTC.

This sequence joins TRBV11-3 and TRBJ2-1; D ambiguous. Germline-derived CDR1 and CDR2 are SGHNT and YENEEA. V was clipped by 4 bases and J by 7 bases, with 11 bases between them. This CDR3 region has 13 residues. CDR3 loop: CASSSLGFNEQFF. CDR3 coding DNA: TGTGCCAGCAGCTCCCTAGGCTTTAATGAGCAGTTCTTC.

The chain has TRBV27 and TRBJ1-2; 10 positions match TRBD1. From germline, CDR1 is MNHEY and CDR2 SMNVEV (reference sequence). This CDR3 has 13 amino acids. V lost 6 bases to trimming and J lost 8 bases; unmatched junction nucleotides: 6. The CDR3 region is CASSGQGVSGYTF. The CDR3 DNA is TGTGCCAGCAGCGGACAGGGGGTATCGGGCTACACCTTC.

This clone was picked up a small number of times. Other DNA sequences in the same sample also yield this CDR3. The V gene is TRBV19, the J gene TRBJ2-3; perhaps TRBD1 as D (5 bases). This CDR3 has 15 amino acids. From germline, CDR1 is LNHDA and CDR2 SQIVND (reference sequence). Trimming removed 3 bases from V and 0 bases from J, with 10 bases in between. In DNA form, the CDR3 reads TGTGCCAGTAGTATTGTTGGGGCTAGCACAGATACGCAGTATTTT. This translates into CASSIVGASTDTQYF.

This rearrangement joins TRBV27 to TRBJ2-1; D uncertain. V dropped 2 bases and J dropped 7 bases, with 9 bases sitting between them. Germline lookup yields CDR1 MNHEY and CDR2 SMNVEV (reference sequence). The CDR3 loop spans 13 amino acids. The CDR3 loop reads CASSLVRKNEQFF. As DNA, the CDR3 is TGTGCCAGCAGTTTAGTTAGAAAAAATGAGCAGTTCTTC.

The J gene is TRBJ1-2, the V gene TRBV30, with a weak D call TRBD1 (6 bases). This CDR3 is 14 amino acids long. V was trimmed by 4 bases and J by 4 bases, leaving 16 bases between them. Germline CDR1 is GTSNPN and CDR2 is SVGIG (reference sequence). CDR3 DNA: TGTGCCTGGACGCCCCAGGGGAATATCTATGGCTACACCTTC. Encoded protein: CAWTPQGNIYGYTF.

The V gene is TRBV11-3, the J gene TRBJ1-1; TRBD1 is a possible D gene (6 bases). Per germline, CDR1 SGHNT and CDR2 YENEEA. Trimming left V 0 bases short and J 0 bases short, with 8 bases between. The CDR3 has 15 residues. CDR3 amino acids: CASSLETGLNTEAFF. The CDR3 coding sequence is TGTGCCAGCAGCTTAGAGACAGGATTGAACACTGAAGCTTTCTTT.

The rearrangement joins TRBV5-6 to TRBJ1-5, with a weak D call TRBD1 (5 bases). Trimming took 0 bases from V and 9 from J, leaving 13 bases between them. Germline V gives CDR1 SGHDT, CDR2 YYEEEE. The CDR3 totals 14 residues. CDR3: CASSLAGGERPQHF. The CDR3, as DNA: TGTGCCAGCAGCTTGGCGGGAGGGGAGAGGCCCCAGCATTTT. The variable domain in full, completed from reference TRBV5-6 and TRBJ1-5, reads DAGVTQSPTHLIKTRGQQVTLRCSPKSGHDTVSWYQQALGQGPQFIFQYYEEEERQRGNFPDRFSGHQFPNYSSELNVNALLLGDSALYLCASSLAGGERPQHFGDGTRLSIL.

Regarding this clone: An end of the junction differs from the germline gene, which may be a read error. This chain connects TRBV2 to TRBJ1-2; weak D call: TRBD1 (5 bases). This CDR3 has 11 residues. The germline V gene encodes CDR1 SNHLY and CDR2 FYNNEI. Written as DNA, the CDR3 is TGTGCCAGCATTTCGTCGGCAGGGTATCCCTTC. Amino acids: CASISSAGYPF.

V is TRBV28 and J is TRBJ1-1; the D is unclear. From germline, CDR1 is MDHEN and CDR2 SYDVKM. The CDR3 spans 14 residues. V lost 3 bases and J lost 2, with 10 bases in between. As DNA, the CDR3 is TGTGCCAGCAGTTTTCTCAGTTCCAACACTGAAGCTTTCTTT. This codes for CASSFLSSNTEAFF. Full variable domain (rest looked up from reference TRBV28 and TRBJ1-1): DVKVTQSSRYLVKRTGEKVFLECVQDMDHENMFWYRQDPGLGLRLIYFSYDVKMKEKGDIPEGYSVSREKKERFSLILESASTNQTSMYLCASSFLSSNTEAFFGQGTRLTVV.

The rearrangement joins TRBV7-9 to TRBJ1-1; D may be TRBD1 (5 bases). The germline CDR1 and CDR2 sequences are SEHNR and FQNEAQ (reference sequence). The CDR3 runs 16 residues. V dropped 5 bases and J dropped 3 bases, with 19 bases sitting between them. CDR3 loop: CASSRRMGKGDTEAFF. In nucleotides, the CDR3 is TGTGCCAGCAGCAGAAGGATGGGGAAAGGGGACACTGAAGCTTTCTTT.

As regards this clone: The junction shows a germline mismatch at one end, possibly a read error. This rearrangement joins TRBV7-7 to TRBJ2-7; 9 nucleotides line up with TRBD2. The CDR3 covers 15 residues. Germline V gene sequence: CDR1 SSHAT, CDR2 FNYEAQ (reference sequence). The CDR3 DNA is TGTGCTAGCAGCTTAGGACCTAGCGGGGAGAACGAGCAGTACTTC. Encoded protein: CASSLGPSGENEQYF.

This clone was observed a few times. V usage is TRBV7-9 and J usage is TRBJ2-1, with 12 nucleotides matching TRBD2. This CDR3 contains 16 residues. With V trimmed by 5 bases and J by 4 bases, 6 bases remained unmatched. Germline V gene sequence: CDR1 SEHNR, CDR2 FQNEAQ (reference sequence). CDR3 coding DNA: TGTGCCAGCAGCACGACTAGCGGGAGTACGTACAATGAGCAGTTCTTC. The encoded protein is CASSTTSGSTYNEQFF.

This sequence joins TRBV15 and TRBJ2-3, with D uncertain. V lost 5 bases to trimming and J lost 3 bases, with 9 bases between them. The germline V gene has CDR1 LNHNV and CDR2 YYDKDF (reference sequence). This CDR3 has 13 residues. The CDR3 bases are TGTGCCACCAGCGATAGAGGTACAGATACGCAGTATTTT. Translating gives CATSDRGTDTQYF.

V usage is TRBV6-5 and J usage is TRBJ1-4; 9 nucleotides line up with TRBD1. The ends lost 2 bases at V and 10 bases at J; junction bases unmatched: 5. Germline V lookup: CDR1 MNHEY, CDR2 SVGAGI. The CDR3 covers 14 residues. CDR3: CASSYEQGAGKLFF. The DNA for the CDR3 is TGTGCCAGCAGTTACGAACAGGGGGCAGGAAAACTGTTTTTT.

The chain employs TRBV5-1 and TRBJ2-1, with TRBD2 as a possible D gene (5 bases). Germline V gene data show CDR1 as SGHRS and CDR2 as YFSETQ. Trimming shortened V by 0 bases and J by 5 bases, and 15 bases separated the two germline ends. The CDR3 loop spans 16 amino acids. The DNA of the CDR3 is TGCGCCAGCAGCTTGGGGACTGGAACACCAAACAATGAGCAGTTCTTC. Encoded protein: CASSLGTGTPNNEQFF.

This rearrangement joins TRBV29-1 to TRBJ2-3, with D perhaps matching TRBD2 (6 bases). With 7 bases removed from V and 0 bases from J, the gap between germline ends came to 17 bases. In germline, CDR1 is SQVTM, CDR2 ANQGSEA. The CDR3 sequence is 15 residues long. The CDR3 nucleotides read TGCAGCGCCGTGGGGCGGGGAGCTAGCACAGATACGCAGTATTTT. It yields the protein CSAVGRGASTDTQYF.

The DNA of the CDR3 is TGTGCCAGCAGCCTCCGACTAGGTTCCTACGAGCAGTACTTC. This encodes CASSLRLGSYEQYF. The chain joins TRBV21-1 to TRBJ2-7; whether TRBD2, the table's D call, matches the DNA was not checked. TRBV21-1 is a pseudogene. This CDR3 is 14 amino acids long.

The chain couples TRBV28 to TRBJ1-2; D unclear. Germline-derived CDR1 and CDR2 are MDHEN and SYDVKM. Trimming took 5 bases from V and 4 from J, leaving 17 bases between them. The CDR3 extends over 15 amino acids. CDR3 sequence reads: CASSPRSSLFYGYTF. CDR3 bases: TGTGCCAGCAGTCCCCGTTCGAGCCTCTTCTATGGCTACACCTTC.

The sample holds a few counts of this clone. The chain employs TRBV7-2 and TRBJ1-2, with 7 bases lining up with TRBD1. CDR3 length: 15 amino acids. Germline V gene sequence: CDR1 SGHTA, CDR2 FQGNSA. The V gene end was trimmed by 5 bases and the J gene end by 5 bases; junction bases not matched to a gene: 11. The CDR3 spells CASSPDRVGLYGYTF. CDR3 nucleotide sequence: TGTGCCAGCAGCCCAGACAGGGTCGGCCTTTATGGCTACACCTTC.

J is TRBJ1-1 and V is TRBV28; D is perhaps TRBD1 (6 bases). Germline assignment: CDR1 MDHEN and CDR2 SYDVKM. The germline V and J ends were trimmed by 3 bases and 3 bases, with 14 bases remaining between them. This CDR3 is built from 15 residues. The CDR3 loop is CASSFTGGAYTEAFF. The CDR3 DNA reads as TGTGCCAGCAGTTTTACGGGGGGCGCGTACACTGAAGCTTTCTTT.

This chain uses TRBV6-5 with TRBJ2-7; the match to TRBD2 covers 10 bases. The germline CDR1 and CDR2 sequences are MNHEY and SVGAGI. Trimming removed 6 bases from V and 0 bases from J; junction bases left unmatched: 5. The CDR3 runs to 15 residues. The CDR3 DNA is TGTGCCAGCAGGGCTGGACTAGCGGCCTCCTACGAGCAGTACTTC. Translated, it gives CASRAGLAASYEQYF.

The chain recombines TRBV7-9 with TRBJ1-6, with D tentatively TRBD1 (5 bases). V was pared by 4 bases and J by 7 bases, with 20 bases between. From germline, CDR1 is SEHNR and CDR2 FQNEAQ (reference sequence). The CDR3 runs 17 residues. CDR3 sequence (DNA): TGTGCCAGCAGCTCAAACCCCGCGGGGGACCCAAATTCACCCCTCCACTTT. Amino acids: CASSSNPAGDPNSPLHF.

Notes on this clone: Other DNA sequences in the same sample also yield this CDR3. The V gene is TRBV9, the J gene TRBJ1-1, with unresolved D. The CDR3 runs 14 residues. Deletions cut 0 bases from V and 1 base from J, with 7 bases between. From germline, CDR1 is SGDLS and CDR2 YYNGEE. The CDR3 protein is CASSVGTANTEAFF. In nucleotides, the CDR3 is TGTGCCAGCAGCGTAGGCACAGCGAACACTGAAGCTTTCTTT.